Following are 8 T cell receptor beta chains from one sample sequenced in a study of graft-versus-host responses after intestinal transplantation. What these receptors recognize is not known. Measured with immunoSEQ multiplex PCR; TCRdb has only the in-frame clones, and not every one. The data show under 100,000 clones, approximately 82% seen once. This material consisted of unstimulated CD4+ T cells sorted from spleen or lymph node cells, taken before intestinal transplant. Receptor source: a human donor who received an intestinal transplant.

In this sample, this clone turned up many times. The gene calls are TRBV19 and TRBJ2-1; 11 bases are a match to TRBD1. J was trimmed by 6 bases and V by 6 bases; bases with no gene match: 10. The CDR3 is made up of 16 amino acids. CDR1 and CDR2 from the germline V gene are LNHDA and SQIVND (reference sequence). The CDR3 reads CASSPLGQGAANEQFF. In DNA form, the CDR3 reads TGTGCCAGTAGCCCACTTGGACAGGGGGCTGCCAATGAGCAGTTCTTC.

CDR3 DNA sequence: TGTGCCAGTCTGGGGCGGGAGAGTTACAATGAGCAGTTCTTC. Amino acids: CASLGRESYNEQFF. The chain joins TRBV19 to TRBJ2-1; 7 bases align to TRBD2. CDR1 LNHDA and CDR2 SQIVND come from the germline V gene (reference sequence). The CDR3 totals 14 residues. V lost 8 bases to trimming and J lost 4 bases; unmatched junction nucleotides: 8.

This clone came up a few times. The CDR3 DNA sequence: TGTGCCAGCACCTTCACGGGAGTTGAGACCCAGTACTTC. Protein product: CASTFTGVETQYF. V usage is TRBV28 and J usage is TRBJ2-5; D is possibly TRBD2 (6 bases). The V gene lost 7 bases and the J gene lost 5 bases, with 14 bases spanning the gap. This CDR3 contains 13 residues. Looked up from germline, CDR1 is MDHEN and CDR2 is SYDVKM.

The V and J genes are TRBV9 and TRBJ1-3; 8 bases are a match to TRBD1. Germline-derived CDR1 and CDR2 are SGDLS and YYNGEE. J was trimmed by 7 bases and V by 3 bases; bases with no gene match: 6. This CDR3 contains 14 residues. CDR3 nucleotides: TGTGCCAGCAGCGCATCCTACAGGGGGAACACCATATATTTT. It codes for CASSASYRGNTIYF.

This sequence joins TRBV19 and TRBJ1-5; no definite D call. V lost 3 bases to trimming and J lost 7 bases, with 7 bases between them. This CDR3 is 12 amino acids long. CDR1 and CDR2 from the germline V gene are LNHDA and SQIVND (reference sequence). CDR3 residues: CASSIGRQPQHF. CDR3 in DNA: TGTGCCAGTAGTATCGGCAGGCAGCCCCAGCATTTT.

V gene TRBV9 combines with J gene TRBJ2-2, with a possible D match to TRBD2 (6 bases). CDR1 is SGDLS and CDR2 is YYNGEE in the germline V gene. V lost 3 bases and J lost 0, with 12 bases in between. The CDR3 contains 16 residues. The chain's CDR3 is CASSGRRAPNTGELFF. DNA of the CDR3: TGTGCCAGCAGCGGGAGGAGGGCCCCGAACACCGGGGAGCTGTTTTTT.

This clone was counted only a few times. Here the CDR3 DNA reads TGTGCCAGCAGTAATAGCGGGGGAGGTTACGAGCAGTACTTC. This gives the protein CASSNSGGGYEQYF. The rearrangement uses TRBV6-5 and TRBJ2-7; TRBD2 matches 9 bases. Germline loops: CDR1 MNHEY, CDR2 SVGAGI. J gave up 4 bases and V 5 bases, and 6 bases lay outside the gene matches. CDR3 size: 14 residues.

For the CDR3, the DNA is TGTGCCAGCAGCAATACCCTAGCGAGCTCCTACAATGAGCAGTTCTTC. Its translation: CASSNTLASSYNEQFF. The genes are TRBV5-8 and TRBJ2-1, with D possibly matching TRBD2 (6 bases). The CDR3 runs to 16 residues. The ends were cut back, 4 bases at V and 0 bases at J, with 14 bases in the middle. The germline V gene has CDR1 SGHTS and CDR2 YDEGEE.